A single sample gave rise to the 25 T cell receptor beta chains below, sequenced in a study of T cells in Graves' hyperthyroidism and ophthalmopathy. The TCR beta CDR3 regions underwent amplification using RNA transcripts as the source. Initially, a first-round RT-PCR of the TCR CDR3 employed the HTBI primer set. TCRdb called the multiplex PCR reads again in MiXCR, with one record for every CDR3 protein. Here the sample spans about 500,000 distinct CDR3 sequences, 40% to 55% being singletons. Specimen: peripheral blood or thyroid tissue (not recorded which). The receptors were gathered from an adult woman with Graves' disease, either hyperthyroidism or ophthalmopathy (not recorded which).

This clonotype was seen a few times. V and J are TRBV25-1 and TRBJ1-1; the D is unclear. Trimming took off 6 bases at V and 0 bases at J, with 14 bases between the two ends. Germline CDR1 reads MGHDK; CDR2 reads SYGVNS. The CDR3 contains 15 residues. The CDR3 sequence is CASSVEGQLNTEAFF. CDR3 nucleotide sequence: TGTGCCAGCAGCGTTGAGGGCCAGCTGAACACTGAAGCTTTCTTT. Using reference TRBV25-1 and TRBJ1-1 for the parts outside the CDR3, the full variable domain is EADIYQTPRYLVIGTGKKITLECSQTMGHDKMYWYQQDPGMELHLIHYSYGVNSTEKGDLSSESTVSRIRTEHFPLTLESARPSHTSQYLCASSVEGQLNTEAFFGQGTRLTVV.

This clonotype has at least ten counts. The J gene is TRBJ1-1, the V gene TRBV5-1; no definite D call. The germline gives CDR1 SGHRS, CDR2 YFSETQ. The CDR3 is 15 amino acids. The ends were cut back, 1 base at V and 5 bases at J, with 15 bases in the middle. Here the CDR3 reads CASSLSSHRRTEAFF. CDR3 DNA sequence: TGCGCCAGCAGCTTGTCGTCTCACCGGCGGACTGAAGCTTTCTTT.

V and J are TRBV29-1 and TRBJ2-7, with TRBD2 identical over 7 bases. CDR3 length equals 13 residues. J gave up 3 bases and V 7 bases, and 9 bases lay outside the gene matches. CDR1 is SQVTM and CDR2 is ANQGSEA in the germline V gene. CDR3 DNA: TGCAGCGCAGGCGGGGCGGGAGACTACGAGCAGTACTTC. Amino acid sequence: CSAGGAGDYEQYF.

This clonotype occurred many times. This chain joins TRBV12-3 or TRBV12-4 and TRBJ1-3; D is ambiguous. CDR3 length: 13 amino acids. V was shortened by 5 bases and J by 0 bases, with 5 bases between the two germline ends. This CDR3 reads CASSMSSGNTIYF. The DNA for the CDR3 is TGTGCCAGCAGTATGAGCTCTGGAAACACCATATATTTT.

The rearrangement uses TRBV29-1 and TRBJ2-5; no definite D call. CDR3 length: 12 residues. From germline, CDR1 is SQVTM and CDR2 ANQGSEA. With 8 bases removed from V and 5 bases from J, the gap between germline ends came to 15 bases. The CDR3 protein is CSLLESGETQYF. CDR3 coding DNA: TGCAGCCTTTTGGAGTCCGGCGAGACCCAGTACTTC.

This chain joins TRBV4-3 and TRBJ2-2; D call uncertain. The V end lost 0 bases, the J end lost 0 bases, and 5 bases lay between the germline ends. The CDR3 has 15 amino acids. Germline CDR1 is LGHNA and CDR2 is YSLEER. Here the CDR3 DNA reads TGCGCCAGCAGCCAAGACAGGACGAACACCGGGGAGCTGTTTTTT. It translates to CASSQDRTNTGELFF.

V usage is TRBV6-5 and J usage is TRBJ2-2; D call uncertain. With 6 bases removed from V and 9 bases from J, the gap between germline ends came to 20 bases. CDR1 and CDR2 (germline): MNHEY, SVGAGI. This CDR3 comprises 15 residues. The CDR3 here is CASSHHVLVARELFF. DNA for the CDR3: TGTGCCAGCAGCCACCACGTTCTAGTCGCCCGGGAGCTGTTTTTT.

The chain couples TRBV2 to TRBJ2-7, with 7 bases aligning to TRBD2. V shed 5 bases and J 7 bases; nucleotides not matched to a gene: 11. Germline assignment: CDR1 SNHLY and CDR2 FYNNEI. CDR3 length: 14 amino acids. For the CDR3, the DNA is TGTGCCAGCAGTATAGCGGGTCCTCCTGGGGAGCAGTACTTC. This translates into CASSIAGPPGEQYF. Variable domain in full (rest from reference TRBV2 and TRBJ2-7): EPEVTQTPSHQVTQMGQEVILRCVPISNHLYFYWYRQILGQKVEFLVSFYNNEISEKSEIFDDQFSVERPDGSNFTLKIRSTKLEDSAMYFCASSIAGPPGEQYFGPGTRLTVT.

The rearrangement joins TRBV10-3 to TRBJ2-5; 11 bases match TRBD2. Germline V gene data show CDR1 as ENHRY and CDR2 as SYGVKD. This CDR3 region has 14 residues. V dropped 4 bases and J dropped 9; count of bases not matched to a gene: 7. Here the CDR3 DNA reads TGTGCCATCAGTGGGACTAGCGGGCTGGTGGCCCAGTACTTC. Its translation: CAISGTSGLVAQYF.

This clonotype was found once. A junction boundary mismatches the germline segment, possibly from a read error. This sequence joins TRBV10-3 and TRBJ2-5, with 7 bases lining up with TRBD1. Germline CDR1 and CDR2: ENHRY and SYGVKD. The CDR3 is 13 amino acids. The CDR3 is CAIGETGVTTQYF. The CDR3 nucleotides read TGTGCCATCGGTGAAACAGGGGTCACGACCCAGTACTTC.

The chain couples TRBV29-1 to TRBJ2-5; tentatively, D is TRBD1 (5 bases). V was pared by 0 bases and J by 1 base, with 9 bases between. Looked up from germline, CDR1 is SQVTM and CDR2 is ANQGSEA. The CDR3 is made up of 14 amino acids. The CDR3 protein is CSVEEGAGQETQYF. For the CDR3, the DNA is TGCAGCGTTGAAGAAGGGGCAGGCCAAGAGACCCAGTACTTC.

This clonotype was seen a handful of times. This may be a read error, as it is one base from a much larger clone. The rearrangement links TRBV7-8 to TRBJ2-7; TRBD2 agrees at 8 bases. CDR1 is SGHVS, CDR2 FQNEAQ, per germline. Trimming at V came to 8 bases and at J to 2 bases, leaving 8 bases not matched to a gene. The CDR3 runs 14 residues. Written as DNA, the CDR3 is TGTGCCAGCGGCCGCAGCGGGAGAGCCTACGAGCAGTACTTC. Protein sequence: CASGRSGRAYEQYF.

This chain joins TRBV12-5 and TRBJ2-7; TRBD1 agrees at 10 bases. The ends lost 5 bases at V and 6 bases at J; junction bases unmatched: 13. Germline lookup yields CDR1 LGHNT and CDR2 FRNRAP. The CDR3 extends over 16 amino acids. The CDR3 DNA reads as TGTGCTAGTGGTCGCCGGGACAGGGGATCGTTTTGCGAGCAGTACTTC. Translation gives CASGRRDRGSFCEQYF. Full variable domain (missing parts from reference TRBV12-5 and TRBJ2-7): DARVTQTPRHKVTEMGQEVTMRCQPILGHNTVFWYRQTMMQGLELLAYFRNRAPLDDSGMPKDRFSAEMPDATLATLKIQPSEPRDSAVYFCASGRRDRGSFCEQYFGPGTRLTVT.

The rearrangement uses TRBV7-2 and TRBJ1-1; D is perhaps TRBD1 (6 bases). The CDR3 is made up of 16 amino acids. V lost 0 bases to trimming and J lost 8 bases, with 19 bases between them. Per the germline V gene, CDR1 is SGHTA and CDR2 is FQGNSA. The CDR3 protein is CASSLALRGGLAEAFF. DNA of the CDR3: TGTGCCAGCAGCTTAGCACTCCGAGGGGGGCTGGCGGAAGCTTTCTTT.

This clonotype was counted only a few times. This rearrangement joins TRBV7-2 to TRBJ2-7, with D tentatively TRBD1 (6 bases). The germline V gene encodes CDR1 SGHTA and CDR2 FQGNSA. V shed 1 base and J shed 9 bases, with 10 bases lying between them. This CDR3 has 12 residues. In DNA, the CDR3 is TGTGCCAGCAGCTTAGGGGACATCCGGCAGTACTTC. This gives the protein CASSLGDIRQYF.

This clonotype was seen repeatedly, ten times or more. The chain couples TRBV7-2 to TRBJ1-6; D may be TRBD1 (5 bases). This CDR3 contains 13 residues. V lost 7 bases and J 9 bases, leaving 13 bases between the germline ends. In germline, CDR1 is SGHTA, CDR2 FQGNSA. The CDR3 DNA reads TGTGCCAGCAACGAGGGGCCTGGTTCACCCCTCCACTTT. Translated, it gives CASNEGPGSPLHF.

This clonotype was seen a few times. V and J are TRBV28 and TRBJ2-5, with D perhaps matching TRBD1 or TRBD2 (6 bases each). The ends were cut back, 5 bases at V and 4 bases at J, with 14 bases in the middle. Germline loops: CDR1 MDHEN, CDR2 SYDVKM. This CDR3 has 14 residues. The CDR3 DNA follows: TGTGCCAGCAGTAGTGGAGGGGGGCCAGAGACCCAGTACTTC. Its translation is CASSSGGGPETQYF.

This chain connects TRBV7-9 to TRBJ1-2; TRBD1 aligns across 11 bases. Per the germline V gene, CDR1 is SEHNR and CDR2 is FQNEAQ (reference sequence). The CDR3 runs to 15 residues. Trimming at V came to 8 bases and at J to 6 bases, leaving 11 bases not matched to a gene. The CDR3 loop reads CASQGTGGHTDGYTF. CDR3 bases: TGTGCCAGCCAAGGGACAGGGGGTCACACCGATGGCTACACCTTC.

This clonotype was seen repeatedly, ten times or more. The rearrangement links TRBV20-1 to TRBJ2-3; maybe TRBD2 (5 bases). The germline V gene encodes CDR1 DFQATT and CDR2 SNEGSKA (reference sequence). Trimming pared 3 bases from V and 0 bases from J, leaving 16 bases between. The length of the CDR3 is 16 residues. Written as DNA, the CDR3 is TGCAGTGCTAGTTCACCAGCGGCTCCCAGCACAGATACGCAGTATTTT. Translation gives CSASSPAAPSTDTQYF.

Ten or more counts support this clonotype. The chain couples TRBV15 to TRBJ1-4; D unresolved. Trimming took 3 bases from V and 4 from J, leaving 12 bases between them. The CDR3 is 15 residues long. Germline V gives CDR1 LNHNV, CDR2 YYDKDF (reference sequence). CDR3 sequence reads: CATSREPAYNEKLFF. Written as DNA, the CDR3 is TGTGCCACCAGCAGGGAGCCCGCTTATAATGAAAAACTGTTTTTT.

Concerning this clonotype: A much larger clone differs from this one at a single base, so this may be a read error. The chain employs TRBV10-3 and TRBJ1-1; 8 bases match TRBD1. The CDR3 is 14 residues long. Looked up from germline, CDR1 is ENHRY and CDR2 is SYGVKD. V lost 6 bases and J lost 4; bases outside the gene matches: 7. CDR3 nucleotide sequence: TGTGCCATCAGGACTAGACAGGGGAGCACTGAAGCTTTCTTT. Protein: CAIRTRQGSTEAFF.

CDR3 DNA sequence: TGTGCCATCAGGGGAGGGGTTGACGTTGGCCAAGAGACCCAGTACTTC. It encodes CAIRGGVDVGQETQYF. V is TRBV10-3 and J is TRBJ2-5, with 7 positions matching TRBD2. Germline loops: CDR1 ENHRY, CDR2 SYGVKD. CDR3 length: 16 amino acids. V was pared by 6 bases and J by 1 base, with 11 bases of the junction left unmatched.

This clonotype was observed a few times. The chain's CDR3 is CSVTGDLATQYF. As DNA, the CDR3 is TGCAGCGTTACAGGGGATCTAGCGACCCAGTACTTC. V is TRBV29-1 and J is TRBJ2-5, with 7 bases identical to TRBD1. CDR3 length equals 12 residues. Germline assignment: CDR1 SQVTM and CDR2 ANQGSEA. V lost 5 bases, J lost 7 bases, and 7 bases stayed unmatched.

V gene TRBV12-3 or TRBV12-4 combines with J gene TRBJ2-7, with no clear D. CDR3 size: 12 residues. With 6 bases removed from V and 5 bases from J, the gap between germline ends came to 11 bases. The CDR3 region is CASRLDFDEQYF. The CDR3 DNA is TGTGCCAGCAGACTCGACTTTGACGAGCAGTACTTC.

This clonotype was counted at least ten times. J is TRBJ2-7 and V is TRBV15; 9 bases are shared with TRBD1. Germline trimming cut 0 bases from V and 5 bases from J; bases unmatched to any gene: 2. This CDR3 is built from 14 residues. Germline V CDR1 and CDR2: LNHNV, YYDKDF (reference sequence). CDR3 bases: TGTGCCACCAGCAGAGAGGGACAGGGCAACGAGCAGTACTTC. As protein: CATSREGQGNEQYF.